The rows below give T cell receptor beta chains drawn from one sample of a study of PD-L1 blockade in urothelial cancer. Sequencing used immunoSEQ multiplex PCR; TCRdb keeps in-frame clones, though not all of them. The sample holds about 120,000 clones, around 89% seen once. The starting material was PBMCs, obtained around atezolizumab (anti-PD-L1) treatment. The origin of the receptors is a man in his sixties with urothelial cancer. Both conserved end residues are part of each CDR3. Each record gives: clone size, J gene, V gene, D gene, CDR3 protein, CDR3 DNA. The D gene is left open where the match is weak. Size is omitted from some rows. Given values are once, few, many or a class for expanded clones.

- | TRBJ1-1 | TRBV5-1 | - | CASSLVATSTEAFF | TGCGCCAGCAGCTTGGTCGCAACTTCAACTGAAGCTTTCTTT
once | TRBJ2-3 | TRBV6-1 | - | CASSEGRGRGTDTQYF | TGTGCCAGCAGTGAAGGGCGGGGCCGCGGCACAGATACGCAGTATTTT
- | TRBJ1-4 | TRBV27 | - | CASRPGTISEKLFF | TGTGCCAGCAGGCCCGGGACAATCTCTGAAAAACTGTTTTTT
- | TRBJ2-7 | TRBV7-2 | TRBD2 | CASSLDSGDTYEQYF | TGTGCCAGCAGCTTAGATAGCGGGGACACCTACGAGCAGTACTTC
- | TRBJ1-5 | TRBV19 | - | CASSMQRQASNQPQHF | TGTGCCAGTAGTATGCAAAGACAGGCGAGCAATCAGCCCCAGCATTTT
- | TRBJ2-1 | TRBV30 | - | CASEGAGGVAEQFF | TGTGCCTCGGAGGGGGCGGGAGGCGTCGCGGAGCAGTTCTTC
- | TRBJ1-2 | TRBV28 | TRBD1 | CASSPGTGDYGYTF | TGTGCCAGCAGTCCCGGGACAGGGGACTATGGCTACACCTTC
once | TRBJ2-7 | TRBV19 | TRBD1 | CASSHGQGAPSPYEQYF | TGTGCCAGTAGCCACGGACAGGGGGCTCCTAGCCCCTACGAGCAGTACTTC
- | TRBJ2-7 | TRBV30 | TRBD2 | CAWRSGSAAFQQYF | TGTGCCTGGAGGAGCGGGAGCGCGGCCTTCCAGCAGTACTTC
- | TRBJ2-5 | TRBV2 | TRBD2 | CASSWASGWGETQYF | TGTGCCAGCAGTTGGGCTAGCGGTTGGGGGGAGACCCAGTACTTC
few | TRBJ1-2 | TRBV7-9 | - | CASSPRNPRTANYGYTF | TGTGCCAGCAGCCCAAGAAACCCGAGGACAGCTAACTATGGCTACACCTTC
- | TRBJ2-1 | TRBV28 | - | CASRDSISYNEQFF | TGTGCCAGCAGGGACTCGATTTCCTACAATGAGCAGTTCTTC
- | TRBJ2-7 | TRBV14 | - | CASSQGLAYEQYF | TGTGCCAGCAGCCAAGGGCTCGCCTACGAGCAGTACTTC
- | TRBJ2-5 | TRBV12-5 | TRBD1 | CASGLVLGGSGGQETQYF | TGTGCTAGTGGTTTGGTACTTGGCGGATCAGGGGGCCAAGAGACCCAGTACTTC
- | TRBJ1-5 | TRBV11-3 | TRBD1 | CASSHPGLGQTSNQPQHF | TGTGCCAGCAGCCACCCCGGTCTGGGACAGACCAGCAATCAGCCCCAGCATTTT
few | TRBJ1-4 | TRBV30 | - | CAWSQEDEKLFF | TGTGCCTGGAGCCAGGAAGATGAAAAACTGTTTTTT
- | TRBJ2-5 | TRBV6-1 | - | CASSDRGSGETQYF | TGTGCCAGCAGTGATCGGGGAAGCGGAGAGACCCAGTACTTC
- | TRBJ2-7 | TRBV7-6 | - | CASSLSDRSYEQYF | TGTGCCAGCAGCCTGTCAGACAGGTCCTACGAGCAGTACTTC
- | TRBJ1-1 | TRBV9 | - | CASSRGEVSTEAFF | TGTGCCAGCAGCCGAGGAGAGGTGTCCACTGAAGCTTTCTTT
- | TRBJ2-3 | TRBV9 | TRBD2 | CASSDRGREWEDTQYF | TGTGCCAGCAGCGATCGCGGGCGGGAGTGGGAAGATACGCAGTATTTT
- | TRBJ2-3 | TRBV18 | TRBD2 | CASSPQTSGGDTQYF | TGTGCCAGCTCACCACAGACTAGCGGAGGGGATACGCAGTATTTT
- | TRBJ2-1 | TRBV2 | - | CASSDRDWGNEQFF | TGTGCCAGCAGTGACAGGGACTGGGGCAATGAGCAGTTCTTC
- | TRBJ2-5 | TRBV15 | TRBD1 | CATSGHRGLETQYF | TGTGCCACCAGCGGACACAGGGGGCTGGAGACCCAGTACTTC
- | TRBJ1-1 | TRBV9 | - | CASSAGARGVNTEAFF | TGTGCCAGCAGCGCAGGGGCACGGGGTGTGAACACTGAAGCTTTCTTT
- | TRBJ2-5 | TRBV19 | - | CASTPSGRATQQETQYF | TGTGCCAGTACCCCCTCCGGGCGGGCCACACAACAAGAGACCCAGTACTTC
- | TRBJ1-1 | TRBV7-2 | - | CASSPKDGGAFF | TGTGCCAGCAGCCCAAAGGACGGAGGAGCTTTCTTT
once | TRBJ2-6 | TRBV2 | TRBD1 | CVTARGQGDSGANVLTF | TGTGTCACAGCAAGGGGGCAGGGGGACTCTGGGGCCAACGTCCTGACTTTC
once | TRBJ2-1 | TRBV28 | - | CASTGQYQYNEQFF | TGTGCCAGCACCGGACAGTACCAGTACAATGAGCAGTTCTTC
few | TRBJ1-2 | TRBV15 | - | CATSRDSTRPTF | TGTGCCACCAGCAGAGATTCGACAAGGCCCACCTTC
once | TRBJ2-5 | TRBV19 | TRBD1 | CASSRTGGQETQYF | TGTGCCAGTAGTAGGACAGGGGGGCAAGAGACCCAGTACTTC
- | TRBJ1-3 | TRBV28 | - | CASSSPGGVGFLGNTIYF | TGTGCCAGCAGTTCCCCGGGTGGAGTTGGATTTCTAGGAAACACCATATATTTT
once | TRBJ1-2 | TRBV18 | TRBD1 | CASSPPTGWHSGYTF | TGTGCCAGCTCACCACCGACAGGGTGGCATAGTGGCTACACCTTC
- | TRBJ2-7 | TRBV9 | - | CASSATGYEQYF | TGTGCCAGCAGCGCGACAGGTTACGAGCAGTACTTC
few | TRBJ2-7 | TRBV11-2 | - | CASSSRGGPYEQYF | TGTGCCAGCAGCTCGAGGGGGGGCCCCTACGAGCAGTACTTC
once | TRBJ2-7 | TRBV28 | TRBD1 | CASSRTVGGQGRDEQYF | TGTGCCAGCAGTCGAACCGTCGGAGGACAGGGTAGGGACGAGCAGTACTTC
few | TRBJ2-5 | TRBV18 | TRBD1 | CASSDRVQETQYF | TGTGCCAGCTCGGACAGGGTCCAAGAGACCCAGTACTTC
- | TRBJ1-3 | TRBV9 | - | CASSVASSGNTIYF | TGTGCCAGCAGCGTAGCCAGCTCTGGAAACACCATATATTTT
- | TRBJ1-4 | TRBV19 | - | CASSSGGTNEKLFF | TGTGCCAGTAGTAGCGGGGGAACTAATGAAAAACTGTTTTTT
- | TRBJ2-2 | TRBV2 | - | CASSAGQHGELFF | TGTGCCAGCAGTGCAGGGCAGCACGGGGAGCTGTTTTTT
once | TRBJ1-3 | TRBV14 | - | CASSQMGGSSGGNTIYF | TGTGCCAGCAGCCAGATGGGAGGATCATCGGGTGGAAACACCATATATTTT
- | TRBJ1-5 | TRBV28 | - | CASRPGWNQPQHF | TGTGCCAGCAGGCCAGGGTGGAATCAGCCCCAGCATTTT
- | TRBJ2-7 | TRBV19 | TRBD1 | CATGQGYDEQYF | TGTGCCACCGGACAGGGGTACGACGAGCAGTACTTC
- | TRBJ2-3 | TRBV28 | TRBD1 | CASSSPGQPTDTQYF | TGTGCCAGCAGTTCTCCGGGACAGCCCACAGATACGCAGTATTTT
- | TRBJ2-5 | TRBV6-5 | - | CASSYGLSGETQYF | TGTGCCAGCAGTTATGGACTCTCGGGAGAGACCCAGTACTTC
few | TRBJ2-5 | TRBV7-2 | - | CASSLVARQETQYF | TGTGCCAGCAGCTTAGTCGCCAGGCAAGAGACCCAGTACTTC
- | TRBJ2-3 | TRBV5-1 | - | CASVPPVELETDTQYF | TGCGCCAGTGTTCCACCGGTGGAGCTTGAGACAGATACGCAGTATTTT
- | TRBJ1-2 | TRBV19 | - | CASKKEQGVDYGYTF | TGTGCCAGTAAAAAAGAACAGGGTGTGGACTATGGCTACACCTTC
- | TRBJ1-2 | TRBV28 | - | CASSVERHGYTF | TGTGCCAGCAGTGTCGAGCGTCATGGCTACACCTTC
- | TRBJ2-2 | TRBV10-2 | TRBD2 | CASEPGGSTGELFF | TGCGCCAGCGAGCCGGGAGGAAGTACCGGGGAGCTGTTTTTT
- | TRBJ2-7 | TRBV11-2 | - | CASSSRGGRGYEQYF | TGTGCCAGCAGCTCGCGGGGAGGAAGAGGCTACGAGCAGTACTTC
few | TRBJ1-6 | TRBV14 | TRBD1 | CASSPTVGISGTGHSPLHF | TGTGCCAGCAGCCCAACAGTTGGGATTTCCGGGACAGGGCATTCACCCCTCCACTTT
- | TRBJ2-1 | TRBV5-5 | TRBD1 | CASSFLGQGFNEQFF | TGTGCCAGCAGCTTCTTAGGACAGGGTTTCAATGAGCAGTTCTTC
- | TRBJ2-7 | TRBV11-2 | - | CASSLEGGSSAYEQYF | TGTGCCAGCAGCTTAGAGGGGGGATCCTCCGCCTACGAGCAGTACTTC
- | TRBJ2-7 | TRBV5-4 | - | CASSPSQLRGYEQYF | TGTGCCAGCAGCCCGTCCCAACTCAGGGGCTACGAGCAGTACTTC